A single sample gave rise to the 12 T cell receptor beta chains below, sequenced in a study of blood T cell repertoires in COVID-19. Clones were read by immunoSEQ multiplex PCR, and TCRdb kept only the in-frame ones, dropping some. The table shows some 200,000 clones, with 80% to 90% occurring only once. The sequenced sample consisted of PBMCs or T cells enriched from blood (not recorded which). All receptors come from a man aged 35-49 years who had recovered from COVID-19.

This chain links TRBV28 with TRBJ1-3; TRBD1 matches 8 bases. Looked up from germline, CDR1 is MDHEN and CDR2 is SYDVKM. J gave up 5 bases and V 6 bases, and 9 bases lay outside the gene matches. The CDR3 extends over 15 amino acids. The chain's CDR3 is CASSRSPGGRNTIYF. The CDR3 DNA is TGTGCCAGCAGCCGATCCCCAGGGGGCCGAAACACCATATATTTT.

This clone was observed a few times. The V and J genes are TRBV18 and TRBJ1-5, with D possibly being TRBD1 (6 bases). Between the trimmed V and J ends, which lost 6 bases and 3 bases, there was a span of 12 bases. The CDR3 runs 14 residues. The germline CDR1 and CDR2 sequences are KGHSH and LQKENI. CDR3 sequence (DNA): TGTGCCAGCTCGTTCCAGGGGATCAATCAGCCCCAGCATTTT. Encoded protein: CASSFQGINQPQHF.

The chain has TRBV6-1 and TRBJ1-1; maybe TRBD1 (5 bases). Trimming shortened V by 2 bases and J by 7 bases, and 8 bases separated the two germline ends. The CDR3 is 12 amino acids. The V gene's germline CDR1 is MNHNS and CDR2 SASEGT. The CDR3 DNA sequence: TGTGCCAGCAGTGAATGGACACGTGAAGCTTTCTTT. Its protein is CASSEWTREAFF.

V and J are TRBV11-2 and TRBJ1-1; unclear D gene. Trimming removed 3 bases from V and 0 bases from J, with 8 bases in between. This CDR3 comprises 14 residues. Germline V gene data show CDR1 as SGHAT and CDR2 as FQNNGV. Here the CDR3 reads CASSLGNLNTEAFF. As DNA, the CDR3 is TGTGCCAGCAGCTTGGGCAACTTGAACACTGAAGCTTTCTTT.

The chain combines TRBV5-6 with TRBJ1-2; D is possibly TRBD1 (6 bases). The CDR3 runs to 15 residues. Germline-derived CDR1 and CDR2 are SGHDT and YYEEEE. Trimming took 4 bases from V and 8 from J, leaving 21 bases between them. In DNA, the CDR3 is TGTGCCAGCAGCCTGGACGCAGGGGATTTGTGGGGCTACACCTTC. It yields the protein CASSLDAGDLWGYTF.

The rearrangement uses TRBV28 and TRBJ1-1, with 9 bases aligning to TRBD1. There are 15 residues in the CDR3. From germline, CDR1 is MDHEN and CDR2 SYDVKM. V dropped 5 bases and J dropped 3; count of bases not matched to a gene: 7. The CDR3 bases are TGTGCCAGCAGTCACAGGGGGCAGGGGTACACTGAAGCTTTCTTT. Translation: CASSHRGQGYTEAFF.

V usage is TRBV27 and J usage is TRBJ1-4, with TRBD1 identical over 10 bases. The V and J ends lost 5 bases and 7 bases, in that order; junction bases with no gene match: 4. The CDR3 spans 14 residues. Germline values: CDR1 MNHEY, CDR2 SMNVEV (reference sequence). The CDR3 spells CASSRQGAGEKLFF. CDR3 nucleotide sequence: TGTGCCAGCAGTCGACAGGGGGCTGGTGAAAAACTGTTTTTT. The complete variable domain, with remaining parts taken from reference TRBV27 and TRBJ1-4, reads EAQVTQNPRYLITVTGKKLTVTCSQNMNHEYMSWYRQDPGLGLRQIYYSMNVEVTDKGDVPEGYKVSRKEKRNFPLILESPSPNQTSLYFCASSRQGAGEKLFFGSGTQLSVL.

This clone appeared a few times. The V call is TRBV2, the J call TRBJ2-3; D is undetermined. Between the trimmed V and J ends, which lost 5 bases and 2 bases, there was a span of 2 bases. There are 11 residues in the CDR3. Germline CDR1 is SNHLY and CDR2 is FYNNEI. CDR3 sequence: CASSYTDTQYF. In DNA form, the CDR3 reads TGTGCCAGCAGTTACACAGATACGCAGTATTTT.

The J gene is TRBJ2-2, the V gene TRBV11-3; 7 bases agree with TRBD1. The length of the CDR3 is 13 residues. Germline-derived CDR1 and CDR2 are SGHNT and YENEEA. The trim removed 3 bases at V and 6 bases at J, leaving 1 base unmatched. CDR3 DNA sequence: TGTGCCAGCAGCTTGCAGGGGGCCGGGGAGCTGTTTTTT. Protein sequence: CASSLQGAGELFF.

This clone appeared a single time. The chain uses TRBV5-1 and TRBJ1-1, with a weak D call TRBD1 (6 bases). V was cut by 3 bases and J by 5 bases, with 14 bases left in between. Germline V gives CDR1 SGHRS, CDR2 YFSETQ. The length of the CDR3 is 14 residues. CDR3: CASSSGGARTEAFF. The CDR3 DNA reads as TGCGCCAGCAGCTCCGGGGGGGCAAGGACTGAAGCTTTCTTT.

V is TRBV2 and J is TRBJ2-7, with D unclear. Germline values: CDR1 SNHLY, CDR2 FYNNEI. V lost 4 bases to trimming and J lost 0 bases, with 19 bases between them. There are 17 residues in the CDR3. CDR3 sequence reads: CASSAPTDKRSSYEQYV. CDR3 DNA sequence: TGTGCCAGCAGTGCCCCCACCGACAAACGCAGCTCCTACGAGCAGTACGTC.

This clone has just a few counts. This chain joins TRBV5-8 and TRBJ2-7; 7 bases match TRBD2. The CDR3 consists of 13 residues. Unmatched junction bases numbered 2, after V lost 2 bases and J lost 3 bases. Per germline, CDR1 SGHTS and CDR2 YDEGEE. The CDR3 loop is CASSLAGIYEQYF. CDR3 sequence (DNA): TGTGCCAGCAGCTTAGCGGGAATCTACGAGCAGTACTTC. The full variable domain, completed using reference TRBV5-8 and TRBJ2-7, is EAGVTQSPTHLIKTRGQQATLRCSPISGHTSVYWYQQALGLGLQFLLWYDEGEERNRGNFPPRFSGRQFPNYSSELNVNALELEDSALYLCASSLAGIYEQYFGPGTRLTVT.